In this sample, the clone carrying this T cell receptor (beta chain) turned up once. Its antigen is undetermined. The data were produced by immunoSEQ multiplex PCR, yet TCRdb's version contains in-frame clones alone and is incomplete. The profile shows around 71,000 clones, about 65% of them singletons. This sample was included in a study of vaccination effects on CD4 cells after COVID-19. Study context: Participants got two doses of BNT162b2 or mRNA-1273 vaccine.

Study-level findings and limits: Convalescent patients were scarce, and early post-infection timepoints were absent. Infection- and vaccine-induced clones contracted markedly late after vaccination.

Antigen-specific CD4+ T cells were expanded (with viral peptide pools) by the ViraFEST assay ahead of sequencing. A roughly 10-day culture period preceded the isolation of CD4+ T cells. Having tested negative for nucleocapsid antibodies, the vaccine recipients showed no prior SARS-CoV-2 infection. The researchers cultured 1.5 million to 2.5 million PBMC per well with about 11 IU/ml IL-2 and around 9.5 ug/ml peptides. This receptor was obtained from a human donor who received a COVID-19 vaccine. Specimen: CD4+ T cells from PBMCs cultured with HCoV-OC43 spike peptides, collected before COVID-19 vaccination. Subset indicated: HCoV-OC43 spike overlapping peptide pool stimulation.

DNA for the CDR3: TGTGCCAGCAGCGTAGGGTCAGATACGCAGTATTTT. Translation gives CASSVGSDTQYF. The rearrangement links TRBV9 to TRBJ2-3; D uncertain. The CDR3 has 12 amino acids. Trimming left V 0 bases short and J 4 bases short, with 3 bases between. Germline V gene lookup returns CDR1 SGDLS and CDR2 YYNGEE.